This T cell receptor (beta chain) was captured by sequencing in a study of cytomegalovirus exposure and HLA in healthy donors. Overall study results and limits: Across donors, most TCRs were seen rarely, yet some public ones were widespread. TCR beta V- and J-gene trimming was later associated with a missense DCLRE1C variant. Later analysis revealed greater clonal expansion in HLA-associated TCR beta chains than in equally common others.

Comments on this clone: As yet, its antigen is unknown.

The PCR was carried out with 60 Vbeta primers and 13 Jbeta primers. Repertoires were generated with immunoSEQ multiplex PCR, while TCRdb's copy carries only in-frame clones and drops some. The sample yields 150,000 to 200,000 clones, approximately 80% seen once. Sequencing used PBMCs. The TCR originated in a woman younger than 45 in good health and CMV-seronegative.

The CDR3: CASSPGGSNGYTF. The CDR3 DNA reads as TGTGCCAGCAGCCCAGGGGGGAGCAATGGCTACACCTTC. V usage is TRBV6-5 and J usage is TRBJ1-2; 7 bases are shared with TRBD1. Germline CDR1 reads MNHEY; CDR2 reads SVGAGI. The CDR3 is 13 amino acids. V was clipped by 6 bases and J by 6 bases; unmatched bases: 7.